This paragraph reports one TCR beta chain. This record comes from a study of blood T cell repertoires in COVID-19. The overall study: Sample material is recorded as cDNA or gDNA derived from T cells, B-cell-depleted T cells, or PBMCs.

Trimming shortened V by 0 bases and J by 0 bases, and 12 bases separated the two germline ends. Germline CDR1 is ENHRY and CDR2 is SYGVKD. The CDR3 sequence is 16 residues long. In the study's own analysis: Estimation of nucleated cell counts relied on the amplification of reference gene primers. Profiling relied on immunoSEQ multiplex PCR, and the TCRdb table lists in-frame clones only, not all of them. V and J calls and clone size are as listed in that table; D and trimming were resolved from the DNA. The sample has about 94,000 clones; around 82% are singletons. Sequences were obtained from peripheral blood. This clonotype was sampled from a man between 60 and 75 years old with acute or convalescent COVID-19. The chain joins TRBV10-3 to TRBJ2-7; TRBD1 might be the D (6 bases). CDR3 sequence: CAISESGTDSSYEQYF. The CDR3 DNA follows: TGTGCCATCAGTGAGTCCGGGACGGACAGCTCCTACGAGCAGTACTTC.